This TCR beta chain is drawn from a study of T cell repertoires in cytomegalovirus infection. Study-wide context: Recently identified HLA-C-restricted and well-studied HLA-B-restricted CMV epitopes were used. Public signatures in TCR beta pointed to CMV infection and matching HLA type.

Germline V lookup: CDR1 SGHTA, CDR2 FQGNSA. This CDR3 region has 15 residues. After removal of 5 bases from V and 8 bases from J, the junction contained 8 bases not matched to a gene. In this sample, this clonotype turned up a few times. Its target is not known. In TCRdb, the reads were re-called with MiXCR into one record per CDR3 protein. The sample has about 55,000 distinct CDR3 sequences; about 18% are singletons. The TCR was taken from a human donor in good health (CMV status not recorded). Some clones in this sample may be carry-over from other donors' samples. This chain uses TRBV7-2 with TRBJ2-1, with 11 bases identical to TRBD1. Specimen: CD8+ T cells from cultured PBMCs, collected from culture after CMV antigen stimulation. The CDR3 loop is CASSGRTGGLDEQFF. The CDR3 bases are TGTGCCAGCAGCGGACGGACAGGGGGCTTGGATGAGCAGTTCTTC.